This passage covers 2 T cell receptor beta chains from one sample sequenced in a study of tumor-infiltrating lymphocytes in primary liver carcinoma. Unsorted bulk tissue of about 20-32 mg yielded co-extracted RNA and DNA. A primer matching the constant region was used to make TCR beta cDNA from 450 to 500 ng of total RNA. Modified slightly, ARM-PCR produced TCR beta libraries over three nested multiplex PCR rounds. The first two PCR rounds used TRBV1-TRBV30 primers with a Cbeta primer, roughly 10 cycles each. MiXCR was run by TCRdb on the multiplex PCR reads, yielding one entry per CDR3 protein. The sample carries some 190,000 distinct CDR3 sequences, around four fifths recorded once. The specimen was tumor tissue from primary liver carcinoma. The receptors were sampled from a middle-aged man with primary liver carcinoma and hepatitis B virus infection.

A note on this clonotype: The junction departs from germline at one end; a sequencing error may be responsible. The chain couples TRBV7-9 to TRBJ1-1, with D unclear. Looked up from germline, CDR1 is SEHNR and CDR2 is FQNEAQ (reference sequence). The CDR3 runs 12 residues. The CDR3 DNA follows: TGTGCCAGCAACCGTCCGGAGACTGAAGCTCTCTTT. This gives the protein CASNRPETEALF.

A word on this clonotype: A read error may produce the germline difference seen at one junction end. The genes are TRBV4-3 and TRBJ2-1; 14 nucleotides line up with TRBD2. CDR1 LGHNA and CDR2 YSLEER come from the germline V gene. This CDR3 has 16 amino acids. DNA for the CDR3: TGCACCAGCAGCTCCCACGGGACTAGCGGGAGTAATGAGCAGTTCTTC. Amino acids: CTSSSHGTSGSNEQFF.